The T cell receptor beta chain under discussion was sequenced for a study of OX40 agonist ivuxolimab in advanced cancers. As for the study in general: Those enrolled were about 80% male, with a mean age of roughly 60 years and ages from about 20 to 90. Partial responses occurred in Three dose-escalation patients, one with hepatocellular carcinoma and two with cutaneous melanoma.

TCRdb keeps only in-frame clones here, not all; method: immunoSEQ multiplex PCR. The sample yields 90,000 to 100,000 clones, around 88% seen once. Prior autoimmune disease or systemic immunosuppression barred patients. The CDR3 consists of 15 residues. Deletions cut 0 bases from V and 0 bases from J, with 7 bases between. Germline V gives CDR1 SGHNT, CDR2 YYREEE (reference sequence). The source is an adult with an advanced solid tumor such as melanoma, head and neck, liver or kidney cancer. The material was CD4+ or CD8+ T cells sorted from blood, obtained in a trial of the OX40 agonist ivuxolimab. The rearrangement links TRBV5-4 to TRBJ1-3; D is ambiguous. CDR3 sequence (DNA): TGTGCCAGCAGCTTGGGCGGGAGCTCTGGAAACACCATATATTTT. Its translation: CASSLGGSSGNTIYF.